The entry below describes one T cell receptor (beta chain). Its antigen is unidentified. The entry originates in a study of OX40 agonist ivuxolimab in advanced cancers. Study-wide points: The authors did not determine the antigen specificity of the expanded peripheral T cells. CD8+ T cells (on average) carried more expanded clones than CD4+ T cells.

Germline trimming cut 6 bases from V and 5 bases from J; bases unmatched to any gene: 9. The length of the CDR3 is 15 residues. In germline, CDR1 is MDHEN, CDR2 SYDVKM. The investigators sampled blood at baseline, at cycle 4 day 1, and at cycle 7 day 1. The data were produced by immunoSEQ multiplex PCR, yet TCRdb's version contains in-frame clones alone and is incomplete. The table lists 85,000 to 95,000 clones, 91% of them singletons, with 2% to 3% in the top ten. The sequence derives from an adult with an advanced solid tumor such as melanoma, head and neck, liver or kidney cancer. The sample consisted of CD4+ or CD8+ T cells sorted from blood, taken in a trial of the OX40 agonist ivuxolimab. The chain links TRBV28 to TRBJ1-4; 7 positions match TRBD1. CDR3 loop: CASRTPPGQNEKLFF. For the CDR3, the DNA is TGTGCCAGCAGGACACCTCCGGGACAGAATGAAAAACTGTTTTTT.